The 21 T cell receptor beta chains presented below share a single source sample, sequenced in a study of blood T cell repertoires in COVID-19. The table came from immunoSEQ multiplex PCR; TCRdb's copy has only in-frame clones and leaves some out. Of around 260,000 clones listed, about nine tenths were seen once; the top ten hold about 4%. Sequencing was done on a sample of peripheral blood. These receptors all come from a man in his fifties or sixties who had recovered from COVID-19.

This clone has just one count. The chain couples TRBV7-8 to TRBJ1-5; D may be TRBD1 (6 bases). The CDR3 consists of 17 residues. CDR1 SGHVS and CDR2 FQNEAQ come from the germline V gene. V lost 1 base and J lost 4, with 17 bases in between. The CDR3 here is CASSLESAARGNQPQHF. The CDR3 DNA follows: TGTGCCAGCAGCTTAGAGTCTGCGGCAAGGGGGAATCAGCCCCAGCATTTT.

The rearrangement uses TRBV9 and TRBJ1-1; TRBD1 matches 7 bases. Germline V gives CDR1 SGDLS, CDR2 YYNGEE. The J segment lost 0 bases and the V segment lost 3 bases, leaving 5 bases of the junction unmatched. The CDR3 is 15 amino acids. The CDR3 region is CASSATTGLNTEAFF. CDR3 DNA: TGTGCCAGCAGCGCTACGACAGGGTTGAACACTGAAGCTTTCTTT.

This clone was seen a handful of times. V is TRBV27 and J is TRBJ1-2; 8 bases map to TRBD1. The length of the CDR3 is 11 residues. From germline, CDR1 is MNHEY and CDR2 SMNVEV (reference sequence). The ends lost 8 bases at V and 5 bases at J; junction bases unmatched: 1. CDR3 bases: TGTGCCAGCGGGACAGGTTATGGCTACACCTTC. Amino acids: CASGTGYGYTF.

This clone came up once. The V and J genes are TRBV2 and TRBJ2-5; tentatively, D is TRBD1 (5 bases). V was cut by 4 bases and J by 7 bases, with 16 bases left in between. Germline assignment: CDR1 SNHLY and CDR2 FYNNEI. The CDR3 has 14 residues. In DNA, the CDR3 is TGTGCCAGCAGTGTAAGGGGTCCGTCCGGGACCCAGTACTTC. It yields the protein CASSVRGPSGTQYF.

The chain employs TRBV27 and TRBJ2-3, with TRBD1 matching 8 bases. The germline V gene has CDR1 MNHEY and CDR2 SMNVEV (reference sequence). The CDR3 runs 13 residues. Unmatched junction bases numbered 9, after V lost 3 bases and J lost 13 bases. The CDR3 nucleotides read TGTGCCAGCAGTTTCTCTGGACAGGGAGCTGAGTATTTT. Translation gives CASSFSGQGAEYF.

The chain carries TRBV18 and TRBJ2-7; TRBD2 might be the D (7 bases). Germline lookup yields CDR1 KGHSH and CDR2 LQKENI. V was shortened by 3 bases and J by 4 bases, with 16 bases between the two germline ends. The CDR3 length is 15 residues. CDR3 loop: CASSPGAGAPYEQYF. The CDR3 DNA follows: TGTGCCAGCTCACCGGGGGCGGGAGCTCCGTACGAGCAGTACTTC. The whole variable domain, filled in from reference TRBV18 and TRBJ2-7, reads NAGVMQNPRHLVRRRGQEARLRCSPMKGHSHVYWYRQLPEEGLKFMVYLQKENIIDESGMPKERFSAEFPKEGPSILRIQQVVRGDSAAYFCASSPGAGAPYEQYFGPGTRLTVT.

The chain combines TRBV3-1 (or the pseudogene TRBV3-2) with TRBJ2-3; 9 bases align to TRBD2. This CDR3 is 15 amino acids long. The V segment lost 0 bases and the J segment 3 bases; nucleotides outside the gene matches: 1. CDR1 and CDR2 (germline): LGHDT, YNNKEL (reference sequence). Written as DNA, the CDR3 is TGTGCCAGCAGCCAAGAGCGGGGGGGAACAGATACGCAGTATTTT. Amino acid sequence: CASSQERGGTDTQYF.

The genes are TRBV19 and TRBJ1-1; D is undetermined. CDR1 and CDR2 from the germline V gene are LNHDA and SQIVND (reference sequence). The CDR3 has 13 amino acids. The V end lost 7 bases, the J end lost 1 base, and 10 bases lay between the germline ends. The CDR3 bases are TGTGCCAGTACCGGCGCGGAGAACACTGAAGCTTTCTTT. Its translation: CASTGAENTEAFF.

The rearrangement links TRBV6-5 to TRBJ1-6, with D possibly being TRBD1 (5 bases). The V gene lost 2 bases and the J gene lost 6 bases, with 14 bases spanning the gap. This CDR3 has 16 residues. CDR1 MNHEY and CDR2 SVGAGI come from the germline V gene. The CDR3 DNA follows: TGTGCCAGCAGTTACCTGGGGGGATTGAGTAATTCACCCCTCCACTTT. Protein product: CASSYLGGLSNSPLHF.

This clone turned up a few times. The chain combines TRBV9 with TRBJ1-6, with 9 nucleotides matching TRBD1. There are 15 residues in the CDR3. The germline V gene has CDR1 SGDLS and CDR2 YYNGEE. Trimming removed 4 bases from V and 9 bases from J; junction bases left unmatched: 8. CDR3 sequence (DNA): TGTGCCAGCAGCCCACCCGGGACAGGGACTTCACCCCTCCACTTT. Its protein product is CASSPPGTGTSPLHF.

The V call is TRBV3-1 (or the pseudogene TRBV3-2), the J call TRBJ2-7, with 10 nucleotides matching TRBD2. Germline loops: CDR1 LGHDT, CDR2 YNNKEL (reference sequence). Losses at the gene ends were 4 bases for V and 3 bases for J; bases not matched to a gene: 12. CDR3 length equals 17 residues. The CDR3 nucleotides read TGTGCCAGCAGCCCCCGGGGAAGCGGGGGGGCCGGCTACGAGCAGTACTTC. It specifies CASSPRGSGGAGYEQYF.

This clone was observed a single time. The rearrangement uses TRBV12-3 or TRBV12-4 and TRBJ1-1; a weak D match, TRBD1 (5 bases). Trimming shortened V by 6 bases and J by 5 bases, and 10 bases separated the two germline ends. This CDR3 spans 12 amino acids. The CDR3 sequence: CASSGGWTEAFF. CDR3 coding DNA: TGTGCCAGCAGCGGGGGGTGGACTGAAGCTTTCTTT.

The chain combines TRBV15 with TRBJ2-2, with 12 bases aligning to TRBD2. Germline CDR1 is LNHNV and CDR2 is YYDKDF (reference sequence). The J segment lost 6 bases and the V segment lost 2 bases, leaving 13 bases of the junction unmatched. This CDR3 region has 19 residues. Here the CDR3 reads CATSRNFPLAGGLAGELFF. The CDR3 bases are TGTGCCACCAGCAGAAACTTCCCACTAGCGGGGGGCCTAGCCGGGGAGCTGTTTTTT.

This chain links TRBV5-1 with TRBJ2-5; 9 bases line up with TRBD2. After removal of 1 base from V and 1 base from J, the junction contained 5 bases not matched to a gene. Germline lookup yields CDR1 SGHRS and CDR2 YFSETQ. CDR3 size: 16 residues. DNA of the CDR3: TGCGCCAGCAGCTTGTTTCTAGCGGGGTTCCAAGAGACCCAGTACTTC. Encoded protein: CASSLFLAGFQETQYF.

CDR3 residues: CASSVGTGATNEKLFF. The CDR3 DNA follows: TGTGCCAGTAGTGTGGGGACAGGGGCAACTAATGAAAAACTGTTTTTT. V is TRBV19 and J is TRBJ1-4; 10 nucleotides align to TRBD1. The V gene end was trimmed by 5 bases and the J gene end by 0 bases; junction bases not matched to a gene: 3. Germline V lookup: CDR1 LNHDA, CDR2 SQIVND (reference sequence). The CDR3 spans 16 residues.

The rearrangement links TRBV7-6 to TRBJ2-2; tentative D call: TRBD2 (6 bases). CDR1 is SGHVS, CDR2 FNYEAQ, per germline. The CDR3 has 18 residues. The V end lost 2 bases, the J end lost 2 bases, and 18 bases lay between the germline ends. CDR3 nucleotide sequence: TGTGCCAGCAGCTTAAACCCCCGCCCGGGACTCAACACCGGGGAGCTGTTTTTT. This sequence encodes CASSLNPRPGLNTGELFF. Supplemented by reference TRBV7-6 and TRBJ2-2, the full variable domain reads GAGVSQSPRYKVTKRGQDVALRCDPISGHVSLYWYRQALGQGPEFLTYFNYEAQQDKSGLPNDRFSAERPEGSISTLTIQRTEQRDSAMYRCASSLNPRPGLNTGELFFGEGSRLTVL.

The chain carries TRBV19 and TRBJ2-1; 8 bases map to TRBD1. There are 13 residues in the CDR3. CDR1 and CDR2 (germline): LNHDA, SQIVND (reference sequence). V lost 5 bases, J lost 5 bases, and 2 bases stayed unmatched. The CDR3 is CASSDRGDNEQFF. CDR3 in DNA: TGTGCCAGTAGTGACAGGGGAGACAATGAGCAGTTCTTC.

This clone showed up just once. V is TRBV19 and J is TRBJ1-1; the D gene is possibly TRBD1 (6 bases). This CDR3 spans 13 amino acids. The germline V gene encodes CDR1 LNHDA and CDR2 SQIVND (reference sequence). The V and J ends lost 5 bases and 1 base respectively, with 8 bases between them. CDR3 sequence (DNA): TGTGCCAGTAGTCTGACAGGGAACACTGAAGCTTTCTTT. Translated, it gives CASSLTGNTEAFF.

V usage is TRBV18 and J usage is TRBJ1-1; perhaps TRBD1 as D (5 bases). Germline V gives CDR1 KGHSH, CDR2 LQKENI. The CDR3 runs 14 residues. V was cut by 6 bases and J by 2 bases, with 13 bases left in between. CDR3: CASSTGGGNTEAFF. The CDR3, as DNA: TGTGCCAGCTCGACCGGGGGGGGTAACACTGAAGCTTTCTTT.

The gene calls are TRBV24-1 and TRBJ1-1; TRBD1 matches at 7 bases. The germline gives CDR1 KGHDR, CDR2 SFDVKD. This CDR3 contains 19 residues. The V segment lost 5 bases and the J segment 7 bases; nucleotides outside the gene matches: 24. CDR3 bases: TGTGCCACCAGTGGTATACCAGGGACAGCAATTTTAAGATCGGGTGAAGCTTTCTTT. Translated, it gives CATSGIPGTAILRSGEAFF.

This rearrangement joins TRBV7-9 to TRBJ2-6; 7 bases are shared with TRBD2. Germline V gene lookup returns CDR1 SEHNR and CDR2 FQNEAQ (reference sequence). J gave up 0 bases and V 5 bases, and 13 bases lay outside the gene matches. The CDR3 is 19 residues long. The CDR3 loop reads CASSRPKRDKGSGANVLTF. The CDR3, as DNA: TGTGCCAGCAGCCGCCCGAAGCGGGATAAGGGCTCTGGGGCCAACGTCCTGACTTTC. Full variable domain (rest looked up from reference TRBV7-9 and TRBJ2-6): DTGVSQNPRHKITKRGQNVTFRCDPISEHNRLYWYRQTLGQGPEFLTYFQNEAQLEKSRLLSDRFSAERPKGSFSTLEIQRTEQGDSAMYLCASSRPKRDKGSGANVLTFGAGSRLTVL.